The 22 T cell receptor beta chains presented below share a single source sample, sequenced in a study of long-term antiretroviral therapy in people with HIV. Survey level was the resolution at which the v3.0 immunoSEQ assay ran. TCRdb's table, derived via immunoSEQ multiplex PCR, lists solely in-frame clones and lacks some. The table shows 31,000 or so clones, with approximately 96% occurring only once. Sequencing was performed on unsorted PBMCs, taken 6.6 years after starting antiretroviral therapy. These receptors were collected from a man aged 30-40 years with HIV.

V and J are TRBV2 and TRBJ2-1; D is possibly TRBD1 or TRBD2 (7 bases each). Germline CDR1 reads SNHLY; CDR2 reads FYNNEI. V was trimmed by 11 bases and J by 9 bases, leaving 20 bases between them. CDR3 length: 13 residues. The DNA for the CDR3 is TGTGCCGGCCGAAGGGAGGGGGCGGCTGAGCAGTTCTTC. Residues: CAGRREGAAEQFF. Variable domain in full (rest from reference TRBV2 and TRBJ2-1): EPEVTQTPSHQVTQMGQEVILRCVPISNHLYFYWYRQILGQKVEFLVSFYNNEISEKSEIFDDQFSVERPDGSNFTLKIRSTKLEDSAMYFCAGRREGAAEQFFGPGTRLTVL.

The chain uses TRBV29-1 and TRBJ2-1; tentative D call: TRBD1 (6 bases). The length of the CDR3 is 12 residues. Germline loops: CDR1 SQVTM, CDR2 ANQGSEA. Trimming cost V 1 base and J 9 bases, with 10 bases left between them. CDR3: CSVEVQGVEQFF. For the CDR3, the DNA is TGCAGCGTTGAAGTACAGGGCGTTGAGCAGTTCTTC.

The J gene is TRBJ2-3, the V gene TRBV7-3, with D possibly TRBD2 on 7 matching bases. CDR3 size: 14 residues. Germline V gives CDR1 SGHTA, CDR2 FQGTGA. V was pared by 2 bases and J by 8 bases, with 14 bases between. The CDR3 loop is CASSLSGGGGTQYF. The CDR3 DNA follows: TGTGCCAGCAGCTTATCGGGGGGCGGGGGTACGCAGTATTTT.

The V and J genes are TRBV19 and TRBJ2-3; D unclear. V was clipped by 10 bases and J by 7 bases, with 15 bases between them. The CDR3 contains 12 residues. Per germline, CDR1 LNHDA and CDR2 SQIVND (reference sequence). The CDR3 spells CATQANWYTQYF. The CDR3 DNA sequence: TGTGCCACCCAAGCTAACTGGTATACGCAGTATTTT.

V usage is TRBV4-3 and J usage is TRBJ2-3; no reliable D call. This CDR3 is built from 14 residues. With 4 bases removed from V and 0 bases from J, the gap between germline ends came to 8 bases. Per germline, CDR1 LGHNA and CDR2 YSLEER. In DNA form, the CDR3 reads TGCGCCAGCAGCCGCGACACTAGCACAGATACGCAGTATTTT. This codes for CASSRDTSTDTQYF.

The rearrangement uses TRBV7-6 and TRBJ2-3; unclear D gene. The CDR3 is 13 residues long. Per the germline V gene, CDR1 is SGHVS and CDR2 is FNYEAQ. Deletions cut 5 bases from V and 4 bases from J, with 10 bases between. CDR3 in amino acids: CASSLRPADTQYF. In nucleotides, the CDR3 is TGTGCCAGCAGCCTAAGACCCGCAGATACGCAGTATTTT.

The chain couples TRBV5-6 to TRBJ2-6; D is unresolved. This CDR3 has 16 amino acids. The germline V gene encodes CDR1 SGHDT and CDR2 YYEEEE. The V gene lost 3 bases and the J gene lost 4 bases, with 14 bases spanning the gap. CDR3 amino acids: CASSWVVVGGANVLTF. The CDR3 bases are TGTGCCAGCAGCTGGGTTGTCGTGGGCGGGGCCAACGTCCTGACTTTC.

A remark on this clone: One junction end disagrees with the germline gene, perhaps due to a read error. The chain links TRBV10-3 to TRBJ1-2; D remains ambiguous. The CDR3 sequence is 15 residues long. Germline CDR1 is ENHRY and CDR2 is SYGVKD. The CDR3 region has the DNA TGTGCCGTCAGTGAGTCGAAGGAACTGATGACTGGCTACACCTTC. Protein sequence: CAVSESKELMTGYTF.

The chain combines TRBV4-2 with TRBJ2-7; possible D gene TRBD1, 6 bases. The CDR3 extends over 14 amino acids. Trimming cost V 4 bases and J 7 bases, with 17 bases left between them. In germline, CDR1 is LGHNA, CDR2 YNFKEQ. CDR3 DNA: TGTGCCAGCAGCCTACTATTCAAACAGGGAGAGCAGTACTTC. Amino acids: CASSLLFKQGEQYF.

This clone came up once. The V call is TRBV4-1, the J call TRBJ2-7; TRBD1 might be the D (5 bases). The CDR3 runs to 12 residues. V gave up 7 bases and J gave up 3 bases, with 10 bases separating them. Germline assignment: CDR1 MGHRA and CDR2 YSYEKL. The CDR3 protein is CASKGFGYEQYF. CDR3 nucleotides: TGCGCCAGCAAGGGGTTTGGCTACGAGCAGTACTTC.

The rearrangement links TRBV6-5 to TRBJ1-5; tentatively, D is TRBD1 (6 bases). CDR3 length equals 14 residues. Trimming left V 4 bases short and J 7 bases short, with 14 bases between. In germline, CDR1 is MNHEY, CDR2 SVGAGI. The CDR3 here is CASSLSGVYQPQHF. CDR3 sequence (DNA): TGTGCCAGCAGTTTATCAGGGGTTTACCAGCCCCAGCATTTT.

The J gene is TRBJ2-7, the V gene TRBV30, with no clear D. The CDR3 is 10 amino acids. V was clipped by 3 bases and J by 7 bases, with 7 bases between them. Germline loops: CDR1 GTSNPN, CDR2 SVGIG (reference sequence). The CDR3, as DNA: TGTGCCTGGAGCGTGAGGGAGCAGTACTTC. Encoded protein: CAWSVREQYF.

This chain joins TRBV6-4 and TRBJ1-1; 7 bases align to TRBD1. The V gene end was trimmed by 2 bases and the J gene end by 5 bases; junction bases not matched to a gene: 17. This CDR3 comprises 18 residues. Germline V gene data show CDR1 as MRHNA and CDR2 as SNTAGT. For the CDR3, the DNA is TGTGCCAGCAGTGACGATAATAATACCCGGGACAGAATGACTGAAGCTTTCTTT. This sequence encodes CASSDDNNTRDRMTEAFF.

The CDR3 protein is CSARGFGGTDTQYF. CDR3 nucleotides: TGCAGCGCCCGAGGGTTCGGCGGCACAGATACGCAGTATTTT. The chain carries TRBV29-1 and TRBJ2-3; tentative D call: TRBD2 (5 bases). Germline V CDR1 and CDR2: SQVTM, ANQGSEA. The CDR3 is 14 residues long. The V gene lost 7 bases and the J gene lost 1 base, with 15 bases spanning the gap.

This chain joins TRBV4-1 and TRBJ1-4; the match to TRBD1 covers 7 bases. Germline CDR1 and CDR2: MGHRA and YSYEKL. V trimming: 4 bases; J trimming: 8 bases; junction bases outside the gene matches: 10. There are 15 residues in the CDR3. CDR3 nucleotides: TGCGCCAGCAGCCGTACCACAGGGGTTCGGGAAAAACTGTTTTTT. As protein: CASSRTTGVREKLFF.

The V call is TRBV19, the J call TRBJ2-7; TRBD1 matches at 7 bases. The V gene's germline CDR1 is LNHDA and CDR2 SQIVND (reference sequence). The ends lost 5 bases at V and 5 bases at J; junction bases unmatched: 15. The CDR3 runs to 16 residues. The CDR3 DNA reads as TGTGCCAGTAGTCCGCCCGGGACAGACTATCGCAACGAGCAGTACTTC. Protein sequence: CASSPPGTDYRNEQYF.

The chain recombines TRBV7-8 with TRBJ2-5; perhaps TRBD2 as D (5 bases). Trimming took off 2 bases at V and 5 bases at J, with 9 bases between the two ends. Germline V gene data show CDR1 as SGHVS and CDR2 as FQNEAQ. This CDR3 has 13 residues. The CDR3 loop is CASSLSAAETQYF. The DNA of the CDR3 is TGTGCCAGCAGCTTATCAGCGGCGGAGACCCAGTACTTC.

The chain joins TRBV15 to TRBJ2-3, with D unclear. CDR3 length: 13 amino acids. Trimming took 0 bases from V and 6 from J, leaving 7 bases between them. Germline lookup yields CDR1 LNHNV and CDR2 YYDKDF (reference sequence). CDR3 protein: CATSRETLDTQYF. CDR3 sequence (DNA): TGTGCCACCAGCAGAGAGACGTTGGATACGCAGTATTTT.

The chain is built from TRBV6-1 and TRBJ2-7, with D perhaps matching TRBD1 (6 bases). Trimming shortened V by 4 bases and J by 0 bases, and 13 bases separated the two germline ends. CDR3 size: 15 residues. Germline CDR1 MNHNS, CDR2 SASEGT. CDR3 sequence (DNA): TGTGCCAGCAGTGTGGAGTGGGACATCTCCTACGAGCAGTACTTC. It specifies CASSVEWDISYEQYF.

The J gene is TRBJ1-1, the V gene TRBV12-5; TRBD1 agrees at 7 bases. The CDR3 has 13 amino acids. Germline CDR1 reads LGHNT; CDR2 reads FRNRAP. V gave up 5 bases and J gave up 4 bases; unmatched junction bases: 4. The CDR3 region has the DNA TGTGCTAGTGGTGACAGGGAGAGCACTGAAGCTTTCTTT. Translated, it gives CASGDRESTEAFF.

This chain joins TRBV30 and TRBJ2-3; TRBD2 agrees at 8 bases. Per germline, CDR1 GTSNPN and CDR2 SVGIG (reference sequence). The CDR3 runs 15 residues. Losses at the gene ends were 0 bases for V and 4 bases for J; bases not matched to a gene: 6. As DNA, the CDR3 is TGTGCCTGGAGTGTCGGGGGCGGGAGGCCAGATACGCAGTATTTT. This encodes CAWSVGGGRPDTQYF.

The chain links TRBV9 to TRBJ2-7; D unclear. CDR3 length: 14 residues. V dropped 0 bases and J dropped 2 bases, with 9 bases sitting between them. CDR1 is SGDLS, CDR2 YYNGEE, per germline. CDR3: CASSVAELAYEQYF. The CDR3 nucleotides are TGTGCCAGCAGCGTAGCGGAGTTAGCCTACGAGCAGTACTTC.